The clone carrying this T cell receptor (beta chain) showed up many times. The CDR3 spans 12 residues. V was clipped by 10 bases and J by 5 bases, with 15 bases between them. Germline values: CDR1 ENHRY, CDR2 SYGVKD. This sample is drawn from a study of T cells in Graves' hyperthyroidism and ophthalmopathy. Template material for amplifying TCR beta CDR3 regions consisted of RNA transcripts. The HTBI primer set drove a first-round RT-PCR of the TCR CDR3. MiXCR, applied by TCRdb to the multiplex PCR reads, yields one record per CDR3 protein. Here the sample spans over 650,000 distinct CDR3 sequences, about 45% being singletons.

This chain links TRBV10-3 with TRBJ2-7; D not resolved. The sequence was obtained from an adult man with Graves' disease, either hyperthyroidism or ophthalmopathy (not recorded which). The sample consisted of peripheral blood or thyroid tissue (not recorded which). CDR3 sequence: CATSFGSHEQYF. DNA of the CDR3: TGTGCCACCTCCTTTGGGTCCCACGAGCAGTACTTC.